This T cell receptor (beta chain) stems from a study of blood T cell repertoires in COVID-19. In the study overall: The United States, Italy and Spain were the sources of the acute and convalescent COVID-19 samples.

This clone was seen only once. The V gene lost 5 bases and the J gene lost 5 bases, with 13 bases spanning the gap. This CDR3 is built from 13 residues. Germline V gene lookup returns CDR1 LNHNV and CDR2 YYDKDF (reference sequence). Sequenced by immunoSEQ multiplex PCR; TCRdb stores in-frame clones only, minus some. The sample yields about 210,000 clones, roughly 94% seen once. The rearrangement uses TRBV15 and TRBJ2-7; the D gene is possibly TRBD2 (5 bases). The sequence derives from a man between 25 and 39 years old with acute or convalescent COVID-19. Sequences were obtained from peripheral blood. CDR3 residues: CATSPAAGDEQYF. The CDR3 DNA reads as TGTGCCACCAGCCCGGCGGCCGGGGACGAGCAGTACTTC.